The clone carrying this T cell receptor beta chain appeared a few times. Each CDR3 protein gets one entry after TCRdb re-called the 5' RACE reads with MiXCR. The sample has several thousand distinct CDR3 sequences, 45% to 65% seen once. Deletions cut 2 bases from V and 2 bases from J, with 6 bases between. The germline V gene has CDR1 DFQATT and CDR2 SNEGSKA (reference sequence). There are 12 residues in the CDR3. Sequenced sample: naive CD4+ T cells sorted from blood. The subset: naive CD4+ T cells, CD4+CD45RA+CD25-. The TCR originated in a female donor with breast cancer. The V and J genes are TRBV20-1 and TRBJ1-2; maybe TRBD1 (5 bases). The CDR3 sequence: CSARTGNYGYTF. The CDR3 region has the DNA TGCAGTGCTAGAACAGGAAACTATGGCTACACCTTC.